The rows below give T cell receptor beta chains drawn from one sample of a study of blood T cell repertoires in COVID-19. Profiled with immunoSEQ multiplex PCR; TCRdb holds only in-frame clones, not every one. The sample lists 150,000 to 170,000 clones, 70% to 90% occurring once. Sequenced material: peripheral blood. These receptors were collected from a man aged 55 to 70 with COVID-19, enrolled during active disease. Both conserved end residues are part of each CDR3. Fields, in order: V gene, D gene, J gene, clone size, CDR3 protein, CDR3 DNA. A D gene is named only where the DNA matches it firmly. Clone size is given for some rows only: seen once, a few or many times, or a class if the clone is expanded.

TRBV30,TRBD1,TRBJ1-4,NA,CAWSGLTGGNEKLFF,TGTGCCTGGAGTGGATTGACAGGGGGCAATGAAAAACTGTTTTTT
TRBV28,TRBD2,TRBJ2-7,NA,CASSFLGSGRAESHEQYF,TGTGCCAGCAGTTTTCTGGGTAGCGGGAGGGCAGAGTCCCACGAGCAGTACTTC
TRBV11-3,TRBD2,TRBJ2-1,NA,CASSSRGGPIYNEQFF,TGTGCCAGCAGCTCTCGGGGGGGTCCCATTTACAATGAGCAGTTCTTC
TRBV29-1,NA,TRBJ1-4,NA,CSVEGLANEKLFF,TGCAGCGTGGAGGGGTTAGCTAATGAAAAACTGTTTTTT
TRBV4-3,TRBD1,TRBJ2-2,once,CASSQGQGFTGELFF,TGCGCCAGCAGCCAAGGACAGGGGTTCACCGGGGAGCTGTTTTTT
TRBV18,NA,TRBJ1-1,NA,CASSPGLEGNTEAFF,TGTGCCAGCTCACCAGGGTTGGAGGGGAACACTGAAGCTTTCTTT
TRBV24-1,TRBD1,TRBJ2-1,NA,CATSDPPGQGKSNEQFF,TGTGCCACCAGTGACCCCCCGGGACAGGGAAAGAGTAATGAGCAGTTCTTC
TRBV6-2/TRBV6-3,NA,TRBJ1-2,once,CASSSLRTQGVDGYTF,TGTGCCAGCAGTTCCCTGAGAACACAGGGAGTGGATGGCTACACCTTC
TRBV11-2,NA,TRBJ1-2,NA,CASSDRANYGYTF,TGTGCCAGCAGCGACAGAGCTAACTATGGCTACACCTTC
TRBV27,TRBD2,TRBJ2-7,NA,CASSLLFGTTYEQYF,TGTGCCAGCAGTTTACTTTTTGGGACTACCTACGAGCAGTACTTC